This T cell receptor beta chain is from a study of shared clonotypes between healthy human individuals. General study results and limits: Tissues were not sampled, only blood, and their repertoires likely differ. Rarefaction gave evidence that sorted-subset sequencing remained incomplete despite large depth.

Libraries were prepared by immunoSEQ multiplex PCR; TCRdb keeps only in-frame clonotypes and omits some of them. The sample shows hundreds of thousands of clones, 95% to 98% of them seen only once. V trimming: 5 bases; J trimming: 0 bases; junction bases outside the gene matches: 7. Germline values: CDR1 SGHVS, CDR2 FNYEAQ. The CDR3 loop spans 15 amino acids. Cells designated naive CD8 were CD45RO-negative and were positively selected for CCR7, with terminally differentiated effector memory CD45RA+ cells excluded. Notes on this clone: The target antigen is unknown.

The V gene is TRBV7-6, the J gene TRBJ2-7, with TRBD2 matching 7 bases. Specimen: naive CD8+ T cells sorted from blood. This TCR came from a man aged 25 to 45 in good health. As DNA, the CDR3 is TGTGCCAGCAGCCCCGCGGGAGACGGCTCCTACGAGCAGTACTTC. As protein: CASSPAGDGSYEQYF.